Presented here are 15 T cell receptor beta chains from one specimen sequenced in a study of blood T cell repertoires in COVID-19. The table came from immunoSEQ multiplex PCR; TCRdb's copy has only in-frame clones and leaves some out. The sample holds roughly 400,000 clones, approximately 90% seen once. Source material: PBMCs or T cells enriched from blood (not recorded which). Receptors were obtained from a woman aged 18-29 years who had been exposed to COVID-19.

V and J are TRBV11-2 and TRBJ2-7; 14 nucleotides agree with TRBD2. V lost 1 base to trimming and J lost 11 bases; unmatched junction nucleotides: 7. Germline values: CDR1 SGHAT, CDR2 FQNNGV. The CDR3 is 15 amino acids. CDR3 loop: CASSLGYGTSGSEYF. The DNA for the CDR3 is TGTGCCAGCAGCTTAGGCTACGGGACTAGCGGGAGTGAGTACTTC.

This rearrangement joins TRBV5-4 to TRBJ2-7; 10 nucleotides agree with TRBD1. The germline CDR1 and CDR2 sequences are SGHNT and YYREEE (reference sequence). Trimming removed 4 bases from V and 4 bases from J; junction bases left unmatched: 5. The CDR3 consists of 14 residues. The CDR3 nucleotides are TGTGCCAGCAGCAAGGGACAGGGGTCGTACGAGCAGTACTTC. Encoded protein: CASSKGQGSYEQYF.

This sequence joins TRBV28 and TRBJ2-7, with D unclear. Germline V gene lookup returns CDR1 MDHEN and CDR2 SYDVKM. The V end was cut by 4 bases, the J end by 6 bases, with 16 bases between. The CDR3 consists of 14 residues. In DNA, the CDR3 is TGTGCCAGCAGTTCCCCGGAACCCAGAGGCGAGCAGTACTTC. This encodes CASSSPEPRGEQYF.

The rearrangement joins TRBV28 to TRBJ2-3, with D possibly TRBD2 on 5 matching bases. Deletions cut 5 bases from V and 0 bases from J, with 9 bases between. This CDR3 comprises 14 residues. Germline V gene data show CDR1 as MDHEN and CDR2 as SYDVKM. CDR3 loop: CASSGLISTDTQYF. In nucleotides, the CDR3 is TGTGCCAGCAGTGGACTCATTAGCACAGATACGCAGTATTTT. Full variable domain (outside the CDR3, taken from reference TRBV28 and TRBJ2-3): DVKVTQSSRYLVKRTGEKVFLECVQDMDHENMFWYRQDPGLGLRLIYFSYDVKMKEKGDIPEGYSVSREKKERFSLILESASTNQTSMYLCASSGLISTDTQYFGPGTRLTVL.

This sequence joins TRBV5-8 and TRBJ1-5; D unclear. The CDR3 extends over 14 amino acids. Germline V gene sequence: CDR1 SGHTS, CDR2 YDEGEE. Trimming removed 3 bases at V and 0 bases at J, with 7 bases between. CDR3 region: CASSYRYSNQPQHF. The CDR3 DNA follows: TGTGCCAGCAGCTACAGATATAGCAATCAGCCCCAGCATTTT.

The chain employs TRBV19 and TRBJ1-4; 7 bases are shared with TRBD1. Germline V gene lookup returns CDR1 LNHDA and CDR2 SQIVND (reference sequence). V lost 5 bases, J lost 11 bases, and 11 bases stayed unmatched. The CDR3 is 14 residues long. CDR3 sequence (DNA): TGTGCCAGTAGTTCCACAGGGGATCGGCGGAAACTGTTTTTT. Its translation is CASSSTGDRRKLFF.

V gene TRBV18 combines with J gene TRBJ2-2, with TRBD1 identical over 7 bases. With 6 bases clipped from V and 0 bases from J, the junction kept 10 bases outside the gene matches. The CDR3 has 17 residues. The V gene's germline CDR1 is KGHSH and CDR2 LQKENI. The CDR3 region is CASSSDSGGANTGELFF. The CDR3 DNA follows: TGTGCCAGCTCCTCGGATTCAGGGGGAGCGAACACCGGGGAGCTGTTTTTT.

The CDR3 protein is CASSSRPSRSFVQETQYF. CDR3 nucleotides: TGTGCCAGCAGCAGCCGACCAAGCCGGAGTTTTGTCCAAGAGACCCAGTACTTC. The chain recombines TRBV3-1 (or the pseudogene TRBV3-2) with TRBJ2-5; the D is unclear. The V end lost 5 bases, the J end lost 1 base, and 23 bases lay between the germline ends. This CDR3 has 18 residues. The germline V gene encodes CDR1 LGHDT and CDR2 YNNKEL (reference sequence).

The chain carries TRBV7-9 and TRBJ2-3, with a tentative D call TRBD1 (5 bases). The V gene's germline CDR1 is SEHNR and CDR2 FQNEAQ (reference sequence). The CDR3 totals 15 residues. V was clipped by 1 base and J by 4 bases, with 12 bases between them. Here the CDR3 reads CASSLGQPSADTQYF. In DNA, the CDR3 is TGTGCCAGCAGCTTAGGACAGCCCAGCGCAGATACGCAGTATTTT.

The chain is built from TRBV28 and TRBJ2-7; the match to TRBD1 covers 8 bases. The V segment lost 4 bases and the J segment 0 bases; nucleotides outside the gene matches: 5. CDR3 size: 15 residues. CDR1 and CDR2 from the germline V gene are MDHEN and SYDVKM. This CDR3 reads CASSSSGTGSYEQYF. The CDR3 region has the DNA TGTGCCAGCAGTTCCTCCGGGACAGGCTCCTACGAGCAGTACTTC. The full variable domain, with the rest looked up from reference TRBV28 and TRBJ2-7, is DVKVTQSSRYLVKRTGEKVFLECVQDMDHENMFWYRQDPGLGLRLIYFSYDVKMKEKGDIPEGYSVSREKKERFSLILESASTNQTSMYLCASSSSGTGSYEQYFGPGTRLTVT.

The chain carries TRBV7-2 and TRBJ1-2; the match to TRBD1 covers 10 bases. CDR3 length equals 15 residues. V lost 5 bases, J lost 10 bases, and 13 bases stayed unmatched. The germline gives CDR1 SGHTA, CDR2 FQGNSA. CDR3 nucleotides: TGTGCCAGCAGCGCGCGGACAGGGGGAATTTCCGCCTACACCTTC. Translation gives CASSARTGGISAYTF.

This CDR3 reads CAIRDTLNTEAFF. Written as DNA, the CDR3 is TGTGCCATCAGGGACACCTTGAACACTGAAGCTTTCTTT. The genes are TRBV10-3 and TRBJ1-1, with a possible D match to TRBD1 (5 bases). CDR1 ENHRY and CDR2 SYGVKD come from the germline V gene. The V end was cut by 6 bases, the J end by 0 bases, with 8 bases between. The CDR3 spans 13 residues.

This chain uses TRBV5-1 with TRBJ1-2, with 9 bases matching TRBD1. J lost 4 bases, V lost 0 bases, and 7 bases had no gene match. The germline CDR1 and CDR2 sequences are SGHRS and YFSETQ. The CDR3 length is 16 residues. The CDR3 DNA is TGCGCCAGCAGCTTGGACCGGGACAGGGAAACCTATGGCTACACCTTC. Protein sequence: CASSLDRDRETYGYTF.

This clone was counted a single time. This chain uses TRBV10-3 with TRBJ1-3; 9 bases agree with TRBD1. From germline, CDR1 is ENHRY and CDR2 SYGVKD. The V and J ends lost 11 bases and 4 bases, in that order; junction bases with no gene match: 12. This CDR3 is 15 amino acids long. Here the CDR3 reads CASYTGTGIGNTIYF. The DNA of the CDR3 is TGTGCCTCCTACACCGGGACAGGGATAGGAAACACCATATATTTT.

Written as DNA, the CDR3 is TGTGCCAGCAGTGGAGCCGGGACAGGGAGGGACGAGCAGTACTTC. This sequence encodes CASSGAGTGRDEQYF. V gene TRBV25-1 combines with J gene TRBJ2-7; 9 bases map to TRBD1. This CDR3 contains 15 residues. Unmatched junction bases numbered 9, after V lost 4 bases and J lost 5 bases. Germline V gene lookup returns CDR1 MGHDK and CDR2 SYGVNS.